Below, one T cell receptor (beta chain) is given with its context. It lacks a known antigen. No much larger clone exists at a distance of one base, and base qualities are not known. The data stem from a study of CD8 T cells in ankylosing spondylitis listed by TCRdb under 2017. For the study in its entirety: The study set out to find disease-linked TCR variants by profiling T cell receptor beta repertoires in ankylosing spondylitis patients and healthy donors. Peripheral blood was sampled, and synovial fluid was additionally collected from ankylosing spondylitis patients. The full study cohort comprised 20 to 30 ankylosing spondylitis patients and approximately 100 healthy donors. The paper's findings and limits, for the study overall: The disease-linked clones showed a CD8+ phenotype and occurred at relatively low frequencies in peripheral blood. A TCR beta motif made up of several highly homologous amino acid variants appeared to be characteristic of blood from ankylosing spondylitis patients. The disease-linked clones were reported to be significantly enriched in matched synovial fluid samples from ankylosing spondylitis patients. Some motif variants were previously reported in synovial fluid and blood of reactive arthritis patients, suggesting common disease-initiation mechanisms.

Germline trimming: 6 bases from V, 4 bases from J; junction bases outside gene matches: 14. The CDR3 has 16 amino acids, counting the end cysteine and phenylalanine. This entry keeps only the CDR3 DNA: 48 bases, framed from base 1. CDR1 and CDR2 are read off the germline V gene (reference sequence) as DFQATT and SNEGSKA. Sequencing relied on an Illumina HiSeq 2500. Quantitative 5'-RACE with molecular barcodes was the method used to prepare the TCR beta libraries. The study's own analysis went as follows. A new computational method, built on a probabilistic model of VDJ rearrangement, was used to identify disease-linked TCR variants. The raw public reads went through TCRdb reprocessing: fastp at Q25, MiXCR clone calling, in-frame beta chains kept. One record per CDR3 amino acid sequence lists the most common genes and DNA. TCRdb, not the original authors, processed these V and J calls. Here the sample has under 250,000 distinct CDR3 sequences; roughly a third occur a single time. Approximately 4.4% of the sample is taken by the ten largest.

The clonotype was recovered from a male donor with ankylosing spondylitis or in good health (not recorded which). The chain joins TRBV20-1 to TRBJ2-7, and 11 junction bases match TRBD1. The specimen was blood, either unsorted or a sorted T cell fraction (not recorded which). The CDR3 is CSARDRGGFIRYEQYF. The base sequence is TGCAGTGCCCGGGACAGGGGGGGGTTTATCCGGTACGAGCAGTACTTC.